This T cell receptor (beta chain) derives from a study of T-cell memory formation after mild COVID-19. In the study overall: Across donors, TCR clusters were largely donor specific. Study-wide results and limits: Day 15 to 85 contractors were CD4/CD8 balanced; later expanders leaned CD4+. CD4+ clones that contracted lay mainly in CM and EM; CD8+ ones lay in EMRA.

This clonotype was picked up a small number of times. Its target is not known. 5'RACE with constant-segment primers built TCRalpha and TCRbeta cDNA libraries with UMIs. TCRdb re-derived calls from the 5' RACE reads in MiXCR, one entry per CDR3 protein. This table holds 400,000 to 500,000 distinct CDR3 sequences, approximately 18% found once. The CDR3 is 13 amino acids. V was trimmed by 3 bases and J by 7 bases, leaving 15 bases between them. Germline V lookup: CDR1 SQVTM, CDR2 ANQGSEA. Specimen: PBMCs or a T cell subset sorted from them (not recorded which). This sequence originates from a man younger than 35 who had mild COVID-19 (a few samples of this study predate the infection). Cell type and time point are not known. The chain carries TRBV29-1 and TRBJ2-5; D possibly corresponds to TRBD2 (5 bases). The CDR3 sequence: CSVERVGIGTQYF. The DNA of the CDR3 is TGCAGCGTTGAGAGGGTGGGCATTGGGACCCAGTACTTC.